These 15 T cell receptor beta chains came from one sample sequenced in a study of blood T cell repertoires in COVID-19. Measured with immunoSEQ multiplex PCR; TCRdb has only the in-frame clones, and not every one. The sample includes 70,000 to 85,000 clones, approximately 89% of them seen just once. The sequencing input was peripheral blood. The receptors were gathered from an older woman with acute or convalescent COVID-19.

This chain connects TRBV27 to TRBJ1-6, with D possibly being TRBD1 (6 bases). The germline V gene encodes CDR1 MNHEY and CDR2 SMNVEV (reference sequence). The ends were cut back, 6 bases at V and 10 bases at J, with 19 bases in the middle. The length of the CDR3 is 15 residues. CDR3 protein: CASRWGLTEGSPLHF. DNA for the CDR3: TGTGCCAGCAGGTGGGGGCTAACCGAAGGGTCACCCCTCCACTTT.

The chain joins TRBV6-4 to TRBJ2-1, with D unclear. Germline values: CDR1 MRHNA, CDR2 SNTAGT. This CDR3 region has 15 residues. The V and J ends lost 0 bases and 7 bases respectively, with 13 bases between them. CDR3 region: CASSDSWAGRNEQFF. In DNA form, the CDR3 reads TGTGCCAGCAGTGACTCGTGGGCAGGAAGGAATGAGCAGTTCTTC.

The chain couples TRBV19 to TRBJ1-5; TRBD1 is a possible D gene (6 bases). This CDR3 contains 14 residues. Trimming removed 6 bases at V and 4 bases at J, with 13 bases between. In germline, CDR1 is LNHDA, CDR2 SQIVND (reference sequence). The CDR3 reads CASSWGQVNQPQHF. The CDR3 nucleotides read TGTGCCAGTAGCTGGGGGCAGGTAAATCAGCCCCAGCATTTT.

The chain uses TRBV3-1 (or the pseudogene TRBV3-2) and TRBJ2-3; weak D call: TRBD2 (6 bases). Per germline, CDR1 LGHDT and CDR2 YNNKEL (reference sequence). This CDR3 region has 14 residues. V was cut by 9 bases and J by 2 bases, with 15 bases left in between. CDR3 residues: CARITGAHTDTQYF. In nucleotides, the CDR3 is TGTGCCAGGATCACGGGAGCCCACACAGATACGCAGTATTTT.

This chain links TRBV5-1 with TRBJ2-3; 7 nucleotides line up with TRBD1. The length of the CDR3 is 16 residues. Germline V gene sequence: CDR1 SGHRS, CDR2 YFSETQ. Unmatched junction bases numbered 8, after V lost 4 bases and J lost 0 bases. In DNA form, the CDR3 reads TGCGCCAGCAGCGCCTCGACAGGGTATAGCACAGATACGCAGTATTTT. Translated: CASSASTGYSTDTQYF.

The DNA of the CDR3 is TGTGCCAGCAGCGTAGCCGCGGGGGGAATAGATACGCAGTATTTT. Its protein is CASSVAAGGIDTQYF. The V gene is TRBV9, the J gene TRBJ2-3; 8 nucleotides match TRBD2. The germline gives CDR1 SGDLS, CDR2 YYNGEE. With V trimmed by 0 bases and J by 5 bases, 5 bases remained unmatched. This CDR3 comprises 15 residues.

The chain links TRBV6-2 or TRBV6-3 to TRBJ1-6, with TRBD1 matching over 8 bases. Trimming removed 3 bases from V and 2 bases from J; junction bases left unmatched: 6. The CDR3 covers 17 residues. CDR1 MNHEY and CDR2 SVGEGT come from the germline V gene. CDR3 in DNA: TGTGCCAGCAGTTATTCGGACAGGGACGCCTATAATTCACCCCTCCACTTT. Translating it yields CASSYSDRDAYNSPLHF.

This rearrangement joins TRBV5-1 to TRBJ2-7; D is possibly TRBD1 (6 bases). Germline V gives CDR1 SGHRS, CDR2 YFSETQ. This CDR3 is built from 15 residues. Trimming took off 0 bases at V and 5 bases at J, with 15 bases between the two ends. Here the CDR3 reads CASSLGGQVGNEQYF. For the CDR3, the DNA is TGCGCCAGCAGCTTGGGGGGGCAGGTTGGTAACGAGCAGTACTTC.

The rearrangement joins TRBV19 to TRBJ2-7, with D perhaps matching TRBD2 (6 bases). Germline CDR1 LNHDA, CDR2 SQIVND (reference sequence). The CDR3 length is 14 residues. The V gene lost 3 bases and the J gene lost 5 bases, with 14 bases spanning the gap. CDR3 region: CASSMTGSWNEQYF. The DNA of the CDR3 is TGTGCCAGTAGTATGACCGGGAGTTGGAACGAGCAGTACTTC.

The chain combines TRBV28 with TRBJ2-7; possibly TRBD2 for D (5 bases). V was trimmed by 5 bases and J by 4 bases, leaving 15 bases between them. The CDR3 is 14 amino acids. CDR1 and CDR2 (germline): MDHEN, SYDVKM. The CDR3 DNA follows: TGTGCCAGCAGTCCAGCGGCCGGAGGTTACGAGCAGTACTTC. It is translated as CASSPAAGGYEQYF.

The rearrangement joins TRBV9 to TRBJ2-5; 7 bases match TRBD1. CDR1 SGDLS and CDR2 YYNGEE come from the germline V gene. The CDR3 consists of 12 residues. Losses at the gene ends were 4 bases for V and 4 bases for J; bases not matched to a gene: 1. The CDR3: CASSRGRETQYF. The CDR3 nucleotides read TGTGCCAGCAGCAGGGGGCGAGAGACCCAGTACTTC.

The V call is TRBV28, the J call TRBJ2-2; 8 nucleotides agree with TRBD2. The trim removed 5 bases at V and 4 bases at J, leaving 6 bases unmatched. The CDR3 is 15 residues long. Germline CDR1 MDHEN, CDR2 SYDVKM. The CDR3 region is CASSPSAGVTGELFF. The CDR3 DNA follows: TGTGCCAGCAGTCCCTCAGCGGGGGTCACCGGGGAGCTGTTTTTT.

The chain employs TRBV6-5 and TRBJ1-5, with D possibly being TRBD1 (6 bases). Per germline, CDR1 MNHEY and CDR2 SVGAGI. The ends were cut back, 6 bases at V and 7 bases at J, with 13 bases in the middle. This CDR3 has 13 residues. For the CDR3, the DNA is TGTGCCAGCAGCACAGGGCTGGGGCAGCCCCAGCATTTT. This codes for CASSTGLGQPQHF.

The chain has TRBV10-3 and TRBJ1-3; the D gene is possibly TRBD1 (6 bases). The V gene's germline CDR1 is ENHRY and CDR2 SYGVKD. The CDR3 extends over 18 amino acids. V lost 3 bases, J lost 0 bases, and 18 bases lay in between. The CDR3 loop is CAISDLGVGGSSGNTIYF. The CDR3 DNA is TGTGCCATCAGTGATCTCGGGGTAGGGGGATCCTCTGGAAACACCATATATTTT.

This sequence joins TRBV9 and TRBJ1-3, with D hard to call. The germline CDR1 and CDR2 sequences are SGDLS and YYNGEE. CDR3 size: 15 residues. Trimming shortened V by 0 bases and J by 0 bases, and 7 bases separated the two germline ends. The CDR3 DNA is TGTGCCAGCAGCGTAGGTCAAAACTCTGGAAACACCATATATTTT. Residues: CASSVGQNSGNTIYF.